This T cell receptor beta chain was found in a study of CD8 T cells in ankylosing spondylitis. This clonotype was counted at least ten times. Its target is not known. The V segment lost 2 bases and the J segment 7 bases; nucleotides outside the gene matches: 5. The CDR3 is made up of 14 amino acids. Germline CDR1 reads SGHRS; CDR2 reads YFSETQ. Study-level points and caveats: According to the report, clones linked to the disease were significantly enriched in matched synovial fluid samples taken from ankylosing spondylitis patients.

TCRdb processed the 5' RACE reads anew with MiXCR; each CDR3 protein has one entry. The table includes some 300,000 distinct CDR3 sequences, less than 25% detected once. The receptor's source is a female donor with ankylosing spondylitis or in good health (not recorded which). This rearrangement joins TRBV5-1 to TRBJ2-2, with 7 positions matching TRBD2. The material sequenced was blood, either unsorted or a sorted T cell fraction (not recorded which). The CDR3 DNA reads TGCGCCAGCAGCTTCCTCCCTAGCGGCGGGGAGCTGTTTTTT. This encodes CASSFLPSGGELFF.